The 23 T cell receptor beta chains below all came from one sample that was sequenced in a study of blood T cells in healthy people across ages (dated by TCRdb to the mid-2010s). Receptors were amplified or captured by 5' RACE. Sequenced on an Illumina HiSeq 2500. A second PCR of about 7 to 12 cycles was performed with a sample-barcoded 5' primer and a J-beta primer mix. Clones were called with MiXCR by TCRdb after fastp trimmed the public reads at Q25, and only in-frame beta chains were retained. Records with the same CDR3 protein are collapsed into one entry carrying the most frequent genes and DNA. For this sample there are 700,000 to 1,000,000 distinct CDR3 sequences; approximately 44% appear just once. Approximately 19% of the sample lies in the top ten. Material for sequencing was blood. All receptors derive from a man in his sixties in good health.

The chain is built from TRBV12-3 or TRBV12-4 and TRBJ2-5; D assignment may be TRBD1 or TRBD2 (5 bases each). The CDR3 extends over 15 amino acids. The ends were cut back, 3 bases at V and 2 bases at J, with 13 bases in the middle. In nucleotides, the CDR3 is TGTGCCAGCAGTTTTTCGGGACCCATACAAGAGACCCAGTACTTC. This codes for CASSFSGPIQETQYF.

The rearrangement joins TRBV2 to TRBJ1-2; a weak D match, TRBD1 (6 bases). Per germline, CDR1 SNHLY and CDR2 FYNNEI. V lost 0 bases to trimming and J lost 4 bases, with 9 bases between them. CDR3 length: 14 residues. The CDR3 reads CASSEARGFYGYTF. CDR3 sequence (DNA): TGTGCCAGCAGTGAAGCGAGGGGGTTCTATGGCTACACCTTC.

This clonotype was observed a handful of times. The V call is TRBV7-2, the J call TRBJ2-5; D is unresolved. This CDR3 region has 13 residues. Trimming stripped 5 bases from V and 5 bases from J, with 12 bases between. Germline CDR1 SGHTA, CDR2 FQGNSA. The CDR3 spells CASSTRSGETQYF. As DNA, the CDR3 is TGTGCCAGCAGCACCCGGTCCGGGGAGACCCAGTACTTC.

V is TRBV18 and J is TRBJ2-1; tentatively, D is TRBD1 (7 bases). In germline, CDR1 is KGHSH, CDR2 LQKENI. The V end was cut by 3 bases, the J end by 6 bases, with 15 bases between. The CDR3 covers 15 residues. As DNA, the CDR3 is TGTGCCAGCTCACCGCTTCAGGGGGACTCCAATGAGCAGTTCTTC. Its translation: CASSPLQGDSNEQFF. Together with reference TRBV18 and TRBJ2-1, the CDR3 gives the full variable domain: NAGVMQNPRHLVRRRGQEARLRCSPMKGHSHVYWYRQLPEEGLKFMVYLQKENIIDESGMPKERFSAEFPKEGPSILRIQQVVRGDSAAYFCASSPLQGDSNEQFFGPGTRLTVL.

This clonotype was counted only a few times. The chain has TRBV5-1 and TRBJ2-7; 7 bases fit TRBD1. Trimming cost V 4 bases and J 2 bases; bases outside gene matches: 9. The germline V gene encodes CDR1 SGHRS and CDR2 YFSETQ. The CDR3 covers 15 residues. Written as DNA, the CDR3 is TGCGCCAGCAGCCTACCCTTACAGGGGACCTACGAGCAGTACTTC. Its protein product is CASSLPLQGTYEQYF.

The chain has TRBV28 and TRBJ2-4; possible D gene TRBD2, 6 bases. The CDR3 loop spans 16 amino acids. The germline gives CDR1 MDHEN, CDR2 SYDVKM. V gave up 7 bases and J gave up 7 bases, with 23 bases separating them. CDR3 amino acids: CASTTTGGDPGNIQYF. The CDR3 DNA follows: TGTGCCAGCACTACCACCGGAGGGGACCCCGGGAACATTCAGTACTTC. Looking up the rest from reference TRBV28 and TRBJ2-4 gives the full variable domain: DVKVTQSSRYLVKRTGEKVFLECVQDMDHENMFWYRQDPGLGLRLIYFSYDVKMKEKGDIPEGYSVSREKKERFSLILESASTNQTSMYLCASTTTGGDPGNIQYFGAGTRLSVL.

This clonotype showed up many times. The chain links TRBV5-1 to TRBJ2-1; 12 bases match TRBD2. V lost 4 bases and J lost 5; bases outside the gene matches: 4. The CDR3 consists of 15 residues. Per germline, CDR1 SGHRS and CDR2 YFSETQ. The CDR3 is CASSLAGGPNNEQFF. CDR3 DNA: TGCGCCAGCAGCCTAGCGGGGGGGCCGAACAATGAGCAGTTCTTC.

This clonotype was observed at least ten times. V and J are TRBV6-6 and TRBJ2-1; TRBD1 aligns across 7 bases. This CDR3 has 14 residues. The junction had 10 bases not matched to a gene; V was cut back by 7 bases and J by 7 bases. Germline V lookup: CDR1 MNHNY, CDR2 SVGAGI (reference sequence). Here the CDR3 reads CASIKAGTENEQFF. The CDR3 DNA follows: TGTGCCAGCATTAAGGCAGGGACAGAGAATGAGCAGTTCTTC.

The chain recombines TRBV10-3 with TRBJ2-7, with TRBD1 matching over 8 bases. CDR3 length: 14 residues. The V and J ends lost 2 bases and 10 bases, in that order; junction bases with no gene match: 10. In germline, CDR1 is ENHRY, CDR2 SYGVKD. The CDR3 DNA is TGTGCCATCAGTGAGCGAGACAGGGGAGAGGCCCAGTACTTC. Translating gives CAISERDRGEAQYF.

The chain has TRBV20-1 and TRBJ2-5, with D possibly being TRBD2 (5 bases). The end of the DNA fits TRBJ2-7 better, so the J call may be wrong. CDR1 is DFQATT and CDR2 is SNEGSKA in the germline V gene (reference sequence). The CDR3 runs 15 residues. CDR3 bases: TGCAGTGCTGGGCAGATTCGGGATCGCTGGTACGAGCAGTACTTC. This gives the protein CSAGQIRDRWYEQYF.

The chain recombines TRBV5-1 with TRBJ1-1, with TRBD1 as a possible D gene (6 bases). CDR1 and CDR2 (germline): SGHRS, YFSETQ. The CDR3 consists of 14 residues. Trimming removed 7 bases from V and 7 bases from J, with 20 bases in between. The CDR3 protein is CASSRGGGSREAFF. The CDR3 nucleotides are TGCGCCAGCTCGAGGGGGGGTGGCAGCCGTGAAGCTTTCTTT.

This clonotype was seen a few times. J is TRBJ2-5 and V is TRBV12-3 or TRBV12-4, with TRBD2 as a possible D gene (7 bases). Trimming cost V 6 bases and J 9 bases, with 17 bases left between them. This CDR3 region has 13 residues. CDR3 coding DNA: TGTGCCAGCAGCTCCGGGGGGTCAGGGGCCCAGTACTTC. This codes for CASSSGGSGAQYF.

This clonotype was detected ten times or more. The chain links TRBV4-3 to TRBJ2-5; 9 bases agree with TRBD1. Germline CDR1 LGHNA, CDR2 YSLEER. V gave up 4 bases and J gave up 2 bases; unmatched junction bases: 5. The CDR3 runs to 15 residues. The CDR3 bases are TGCGCCAGCAGCCCCGGACAGGGGCGGCAAGAGACCCAGTACTTC. Translated: CASSPGQGRQETQYF.

The chain is built from TRBV7-2 and TRBJ2-2; D is unresolved. The CDR3 spans 14 residues. The V and J ends lost 3 bases and 0 bases respectively, with 5 bases between them. Germline CDR1 SGHTA, CDR2 FQGNSA. The CDR3 spells CASSFWPNTGELFF. In DNA, the CDR3 is TGTGCCAGCAGCTTTTGGCCGAACACCGGGGAGCTGTTTTTT.

The chain links TRBV4-1 to TRBJ2-7; D is undetermined. Trimming stripped 3 bases from V and 3 bases from J, with 15 bases between. The CDR3 sequence is 15 residues long. Germline V gene data show CDR1 as MGHRA and CDR2 as YSYEKL. CDR3 region: CASSHDPSFDYEQYF. CDR3 nucleotides: TGCGCCAGCAGCCATGACCCCTCATTTGACTACGAGCAGTACTTC.

This clonotype was detected ten times or more. V gene TRBV5-1 combines with J gene TRBJ2-1; 9 bases map to TRBD1. Germline V gene lookup returns CDR1 SGHRS and CDR2 YFSETQ. With V trimmed by 0 bases and J by 9 bases, 7 bases remained unmatched. The CDR3 length is 15 residues. CDR3 bases: TGCGCCAGCAGCTTGGACAGGGGGCCAGGTTTTGAGCAGTTCTTC. Translation: CASSLDRGPGFEQFF. Looking up the rest from reference TRBV5-1 and TRBJ2-1 gives the full variable domain: KAGVTQTPRYLIKTRGQQVTLSCSPISGHRSVSWYQQTPGQGLQFLFEYFSETQRNKGNFPGRFSGRQFSNSRSEMNVSTLELGDSALYLCASSLDRGPGFEQFFGPGTRLTVL.

The chain recombines TRBV6-1 with TRBJ1-2; D unresolved. The CDR3 sequence is 16 residues long. Trimming cost V 6 bases and J 5 bases, with 22 bases left between them. Germline V lookup: CDR1 MNHNS, CDR2 SASEGT. This CDR3 is CASSDTFTPAGYGYTF. The CDR3 DNA reads as TGTGCCAGCAGCGATACATTTACTCCGGCGGGGTATGGCTACACCTTC.

This clonotype appeared a few times. The V gene is TRBV7-9, the J gene TRBJ2-7, with TRBD1 matching 11 bases. This CDR3 has 15 residues. Germline values: CDR1 SEHNR, CDR2 FQNEAQ (reference sequence). The ends lost 8 bases at V and 2 bases at J; junction bases unmatched: 8. The CDR3 DNA sequence: TGTGCCAGCTCTCCGGGGACAGGGGGTCCCTACGAGCAGTACTTC. Its protein is CASSPGTGGPYEQYF.

This chain uses TRBV6-2 or TRBV6-3 with TRBJ2-1; 9 positions agree with TRBD2. Germline V lookup: CDR1 MNHEY, CDR2 SVGEGT. CDR3 length equals 15 residues. V was pared by 0 bases and J by 10 bases, with 7 bases of the junction left unmatched. The CDR3 nucleotides are TGTGCCAGCAGTTACTCGGGCGGGGGGGCTCCCGAGCAGTTCTTC. Translation gives CASSYSGGGAPEQFF.

The gene calls are TRBV20-1 and TRBJ2-7, with 7 bases identical to TRBD1. V dropped 8 bases and J dropped 4; count of bases not matched to a gene: 8. The CDR3 runs 12 residues. Germline V gives CDR1 DFQATT, CDR2 SNEGSKA (reference sequence). The CDR3 is CSSTGVSYEQYF. DNA of the CDR3: TGCAGTTCAACAGGGGTATCATACGAGCAGTACTTC.

The J gene is TRBJ1-1, the V gene TRBV12-3 or TRBV12-4, with a tentative D call TRBD1 (5 bases). V lost 6 bases, J lost 0 bases, and 17 bases lay in between. The length of the CDR3 is 16 residues. The CDR3 loop is CASSSGTGGLNTEAFF. As DNA, the CDR3 is TGTGCCAGCAGCTCTGGCACAGGCGGTTTGAACACTGAAGCTTTCTTT.

This clonotype has more than one count but fewer than ten. In nucleotides, the CDR3 is TGTGCCAGCACCCTCCGCGGGGCCCGAGCCTACGAGCAGTACTTC. This sequence encodes CASTLRGARAYEQYF. The rearrangement uses TRBV13 and TRBJ2-7, with D tentatively TRBD2 (6 bases). V gave up 7 bases and J gave up 2 bases, with 18 bases separating them. Germline values: CDR1 PRHDT, CDR2 FYEKMQ (reference sequence). There are 15 residues in the CDR3.

This rearrangement joins TRBV5-1 to TRBJ1-4; 7 nucleotides align to TRBD1. The CDR3 has 15 amino acids. With V trimmed by 5 bases and J by 9 bases, 13 bases remained unmatched. Germline V gives CDR1 SGHRS, CDR2 YFSETQ. The CDR3 DNA follows: TGCGCCAGCAGATCACGACAGGGAGGAGTTAAAAAACTGTTTTTT. Residues: CASRSRQGGVKKLFF.